This passage covers 8 T cell receptor beta chains from one sample sequenced in a study of blood T cells in healthy people across ages. Through a sample-barcoded 5' primer and a J-beta primer mix, a second PCR was run for roughly 6 to 11 cycles. TCRdb passed the 5' RACE reads through MiXCR, listing each CDR3 protein once. The profile shows around 520,000 distinct CDR3 sequences, roughly a quarter of them singletons. This sample was also put to use in a study of T cells of mothers and their children.

The material sequenced was blood. The receptors were sampled from a boy aged 2-15 years in good health.

This clonotype has just a few counts. The chain is built from TRBV7-9 and TRBJ2-5; D is ambiguous. The CDR3 has 14 amino acids. CDR1 and CDR2 from the germline V gene are SEHNR and FQNEAQ (reference sequence). Trimming shortened V by 2 bases and J by 1 base, and 8 bases separated the two germline ends. In nucleotides, the CDR3 is TGTGCCAGCAGCTTAAATCTAGGCCAAGAGACCCAGTACTTC. Translation: CASSLNLGQETQYF.

This clonotype has only one observation. The gene calls are TRBV20-1 and TRBJ2-2; the match to TRBD1 covers 7 bases. The CDR3 spans 12 residues. V was pared by 3 bases and J by 6 bases, with 1 base of the junction left unmatched. CDR1 and CDR2 from the germline V gene are DFQATT and SNEGSKA (reference sequence). The chain's CDR3 is CSASQGAGELFF. The CDR3 nucleotides are TGCAGTGCTAGTCAGGGGGCCGGGGAGCTGTTTTTT.

In its sample, this clonotype was seen a few times. The genes are TRBV20-1 and TRBJ2-5, with D uncertain. Germline-derived CDR1 and CDR2 are DFQATT and SNEGSKA (reference sequence). The V end was cut by 0 bases, the J end by 7 bases, with 15 bases between. The length of the CDR3 is 14 residues. The CDR3 coding sequence is TGCAGTGCTAGAGATAAGCCTCCACCGGCGACCCAGTACTTC. This translates into CSARDKPPPATQYF.

CDR3 region: CSARVAYQETQYF. CDR3 nucleotide sequence: TGCAGTGCTCGTGTGGCGTACCAAGAGACCCAGTACTTC. This chain links TRBV20-1 with TRBJ2-5; D unclear. The CDR3 loop spans 13 amino acids. Germline CDR1 and CDR2: DFQATT and SNEGSKA (reference sequence). The germline V and J ends were trimmed by 5 bases and 0 bases, with 10 bases remaining between them.

V and J are TRBV4-3 and TRBJ2-7, with D possibly matching TRBD2 (6 bases). V lost 0 bases and J 2 bases, leaving 11 bases between the germline ends. Germline-derived CDR1 and CDR2 are LGHNA and YSLEER. The CDR3 extends over 15 amino acids. CDR3 in amino acids: CASSQDRGWTYEQYF. The CDR3 coding sequence is TGCGCCAGCAGCCAAGATCGGGGGTGGACCTACGAGCAGTACTTC.

The chain links TRBV20-1 to TRBJ2-7; TRBD2 might be the D (6 bases). Germline V gene data show CDR1 as DFQATT and CDR2 as SNEGSKA (reference sequence). This CDR3 comprises 14 residues. Trimming cost V 6 bases and J 0 bases, with 15 bases left between them. This CDR3 reads CSALRSGGSYEQYF. The CDR3 coding sequence is TGCAGTGCACTCCGTAGCGGAGGCTCCTACGAGCAGTACTTC.

The chain has TRBV7-2 and TRBJ1-2; 10 nucleotides agree with TRBD1. The length of the CDR3 is 17 residues. CDR1 is SGHTA, CDR2 FQGNSA, per germline. V trimming: 2 bases; J trimming: 1 base; junction bases outside the gene matches: 7. As DNA, the CDR3 is TGTGCCAGCAGCTTAACGGGACAGGGGCCCATTAACTATGGCTACACCTTC. Encoded protein: CASSLTGQGPINYGYTF. Together with reference TRBV7-2 and TRBJ1-2, the CDR3 gives the full variable domain: GAGVSQSPSNKVTEKGKDVELRCDPISGHTALYWYRQSLGQGLEFLIYFQGNSAPDKSGLPSDRFSAERTGGSVSTLTIQRTQQEDSAVYLCASSLTGQGPINYGYTFGSGTRLTVV.

J is TRBJ2-4 and V is TRBV5-4, with 9 nucleotides matching TRBD1. The V gene end was trimmed by 4 bases and the J gene end by 8 bases; junction bases not matched to a gene: 10. The length of the CDR3 is 15 residues. CDR1 SGHNT and CDR2 YYREEE come from the germline V gene (reference sequence). CDR3 coding DNA: TGTGCCAGCAGCGCGGGACAGGGAAGGTCTTACATTCAGTACTTC. Translated, it gives CASSAGQGRSYIQYF. The whole variable domain, remainder taken from reference TRBV5-4 and TRBJ2-4, is ETGVTQSPTHLIKTRGQQVTLRCSSQSGHNTVSWYQQALGQGPQFIFQYYREEENGRGNFPPRFSGLQFPNYSSELNVNALELDDSALYLCASSAGQGRSYIQYFGAGTRLSVL.